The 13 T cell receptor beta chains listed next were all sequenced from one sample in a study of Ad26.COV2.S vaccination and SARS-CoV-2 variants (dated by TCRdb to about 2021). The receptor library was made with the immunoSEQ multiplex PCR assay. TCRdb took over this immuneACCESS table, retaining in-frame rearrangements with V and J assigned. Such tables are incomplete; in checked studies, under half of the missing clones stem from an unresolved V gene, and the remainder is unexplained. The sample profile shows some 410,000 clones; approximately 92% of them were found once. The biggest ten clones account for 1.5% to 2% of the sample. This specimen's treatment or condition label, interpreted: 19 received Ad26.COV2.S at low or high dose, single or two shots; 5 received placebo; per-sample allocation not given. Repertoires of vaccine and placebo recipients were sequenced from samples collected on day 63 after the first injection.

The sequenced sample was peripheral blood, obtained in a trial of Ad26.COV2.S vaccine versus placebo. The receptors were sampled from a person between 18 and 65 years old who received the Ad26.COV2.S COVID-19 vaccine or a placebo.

Here the CDR3 reads CASSASGWGEKLFF. In nucleotides, the CDR3 is TGTGCCAGCAGTGCATCAGGGTGGGGGGAAAAACTGTTTTTT. The V gene is TRBV9, the J gene TRBJ1-4, with D tentatively TRBD1 (5 bases). Trimming took 5 bases from V and 8 from J, leaving 16 bases between them. Germline V gives CDR1 SGDLS, CDR2 YYNGEE. The CDR3 is 14 amino acids.

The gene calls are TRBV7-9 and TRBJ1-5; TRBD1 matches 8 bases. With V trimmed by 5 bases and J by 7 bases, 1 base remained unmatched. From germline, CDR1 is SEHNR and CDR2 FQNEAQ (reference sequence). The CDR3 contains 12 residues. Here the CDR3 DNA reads TGTGCCAGCAGCGACAGGGGCCAGCCCCAGCATTTT. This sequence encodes CASSDRGQPQHF.

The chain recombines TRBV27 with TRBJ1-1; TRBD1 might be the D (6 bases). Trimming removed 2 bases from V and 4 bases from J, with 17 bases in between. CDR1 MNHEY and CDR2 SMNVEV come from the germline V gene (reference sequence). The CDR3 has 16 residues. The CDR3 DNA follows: TGTGCCAGCAGTTTAAAACCGACAGGATCCACCACTGAAGCTTTCTTT. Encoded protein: CASSLKPTGSTTEAFF.

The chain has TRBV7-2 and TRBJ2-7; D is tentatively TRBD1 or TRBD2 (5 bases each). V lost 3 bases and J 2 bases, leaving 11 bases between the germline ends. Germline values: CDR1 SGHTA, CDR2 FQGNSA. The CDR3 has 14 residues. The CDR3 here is CASSFRDLTYEQYF. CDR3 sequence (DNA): TGTGCCAGCAGCTTCCGGGACCTCACCTACGAGCAGTACTTC.

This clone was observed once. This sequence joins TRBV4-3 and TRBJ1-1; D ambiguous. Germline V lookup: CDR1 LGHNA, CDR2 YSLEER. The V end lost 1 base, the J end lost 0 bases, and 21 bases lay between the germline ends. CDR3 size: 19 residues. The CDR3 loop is CASSQAAGSYYSMNTEAFF. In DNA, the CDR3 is TGCGCCAGCAGCCAAGCCGCCGGGAGCTACTATTCGATGAACACTGAAGCTTTCTTT.

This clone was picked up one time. The CDR3 protein is CASSQGKFSNQPQHF. CDR3 sequence (DNA): TGCGCCAGCAGCCAAGGGAAATTTAGCAATCAGCCCCAGCATTTT. The V call is TRBV4-1, the J call TRBJ1-5; D gene uncertain. Deletions cut 1 base from V and 0 bases from J, with 7 bases between. The germline V gene has CDR1 MGHRA and CDR2 YSYEKL. The CDR3 is made up of 15 amino acids.

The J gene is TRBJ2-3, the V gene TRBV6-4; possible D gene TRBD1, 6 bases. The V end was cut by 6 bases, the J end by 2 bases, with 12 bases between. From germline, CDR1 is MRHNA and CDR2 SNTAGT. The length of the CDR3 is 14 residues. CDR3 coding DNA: TGTGCCAGCAGCGCAGACAGGCCCACAGATACGCAGTATTTT. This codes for CASSADRPTDTQYF.

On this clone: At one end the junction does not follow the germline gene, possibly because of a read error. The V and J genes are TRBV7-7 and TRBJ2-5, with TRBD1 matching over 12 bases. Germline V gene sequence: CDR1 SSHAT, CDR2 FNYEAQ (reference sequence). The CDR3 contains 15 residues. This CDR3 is CASSLGDRGRETQYF. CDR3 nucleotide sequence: TGTGCTAGCAGCTTAGGGGACAGGGGGCGAGAGACCCAGTACTTC.

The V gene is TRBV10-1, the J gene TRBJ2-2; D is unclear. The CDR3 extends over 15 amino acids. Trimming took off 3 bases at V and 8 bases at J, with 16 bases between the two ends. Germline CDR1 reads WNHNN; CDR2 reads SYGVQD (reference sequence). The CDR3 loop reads CASSDEWQARGELFF. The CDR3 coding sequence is TGCGCCAGCAGTGACGAATGGCAGGCCCGTGGGGAGCTGTTTTTT.

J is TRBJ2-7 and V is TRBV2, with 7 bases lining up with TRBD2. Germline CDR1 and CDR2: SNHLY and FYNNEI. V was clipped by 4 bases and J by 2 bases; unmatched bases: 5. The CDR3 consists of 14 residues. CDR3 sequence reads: CASSVASGTYEQYF. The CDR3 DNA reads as TGTGCCAGCAGTGTAGCTAGCGGTACCTACGAGCAGTACTTC.

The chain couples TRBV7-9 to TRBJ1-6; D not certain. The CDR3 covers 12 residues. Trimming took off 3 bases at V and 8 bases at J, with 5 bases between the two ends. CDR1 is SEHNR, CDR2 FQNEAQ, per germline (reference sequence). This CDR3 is CASSFSDSPLHF. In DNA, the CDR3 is TGTGCCAGCAGCTTCTCAGATTCACCCCTCCACTTT.

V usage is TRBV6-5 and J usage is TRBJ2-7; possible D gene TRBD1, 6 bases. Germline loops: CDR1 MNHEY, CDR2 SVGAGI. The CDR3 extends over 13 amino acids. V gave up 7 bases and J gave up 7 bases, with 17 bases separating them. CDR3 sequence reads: CASNDRSRWEQYF. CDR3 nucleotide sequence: TGTGCCAGCAACGACAGGAGCCGCTGGGAGCAGTACTTC.

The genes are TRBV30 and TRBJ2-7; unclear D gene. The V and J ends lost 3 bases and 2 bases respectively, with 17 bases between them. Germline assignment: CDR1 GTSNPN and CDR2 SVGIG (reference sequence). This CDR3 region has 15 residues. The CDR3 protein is CAWSRPRLGTYEQYF. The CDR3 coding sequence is TGTGCCTGGAGCAGGCCCAGATTAGGGACCTACGAGCAGTACTTC.